This T cell receptor beta chain came from a study of cytomegalovirus exposure and HLA in healthy donors. Study findings and constraints: Among TCR sequences, most were rare, though some public TCRs appeared in many donors.

Germline V CDR1 and CDR2: MNHEY, SVGAGI. Trimming cost V 5 bases and J 8 bases, with 12 bases left between them. The CDR3 consists of 12 residues. Concerning this clone: What it binds is not known.

PCR amplification relied on 60 Vbeta primers (plus 13 Jbeta primers). Original data processing: An analysis performed later counted around 80 million unique TCR beta chains (roughly 11 million of them shared). The assay was immunoSEQ multiplex PCR, and TCRdb's table has in-frame clones only and misses some. V and J calls and clone size follow that table, whereas D and trimming were derived from the DNA. The sample shows about 280,000 clones, roughly 90% of them seen only once. The receptor's source is a woman aged 18-30 years in good health and CMV-seronegative. What was sequenced was PBMCs. The chain joins TRBV6-5 to TRBJ1-1, with a weak D call TRBD1 (5 bases). In DNA form, the CDR3 reads TGTGCCAGCAGTGATACAGGCCTCGAAGCTTTCTTT. This codes for CASSDTGLEAFF.